A single TCR beta chain is shown here with its context. Antigen specificity is unknown. TCR beta libraries were made by quantitative 5'-RACE with molecular barcodes. MiXCR was run by TCRdb on the 5' RACE reads, yielding one entry per CDR3 protein. The table records about 700,000 distinct CDR3 sequences, 15% to 20% of them present only once. These data belong to a study of CD8 T cells in ankylosing spondylitis. Whole-study results and caveats: Earlier work had already found some motif variants in reactive arthritis synovial fluid and blood. Among TCR beta sequences, a motif of under ten highly homologous variants appeared characteristic of ankylosing spondylitis blood. Clones linked to disease, bearing a CD8+ phenotype, were relatively rare in peripheral blood.

V lost 2 bases and J lost 3, with 17 bases in between. The CDR3 has 17 residues. Germline CDR1 MNHEY, CDR2 SVGAGI. The source of this sequence is a male donor with ankylosing spondylitis. The V call is TRBV6-5, the J call TRBJ1-5, with a weak D call TRBD1 (6 bases). Sequencing was done on a sample of blood, either unsorted or a sorted T cell fraction (not recorded which). CDR3 coding DNA: TGTGCCAGCAGTTACGGGCAGGGGAGAAACCTCAATCAGCCCCAGCATTTT. It specifies CASSYGQGRNLNQPQHF.